Presented here are 4 T cell receptor beta chains from one specimen sequenced in a study of technical replicates of blood from a few donors. TCRdb's copy holds only in-frame clones and misses some; the assay was immunoSEQ multiplex PCR. This sample has fewer than 15,000 clones, with approximately 96% found just once. Input material: PBMCs. The receptor set was obtained from a human donor in good health.

The chain has TRBV25-1 and TRBJ2-3, with a possible D match to TRBD2 (5 bases). The CDR3 has 13 residues. Looked up from germline, CDR1 is MGHDK and CDR2 is SYGVNS. V was trimmed by 7 bases and J by 5 bases, leaving 13 bases between them. CDR3 DNA sequence: TGTGCCAGCATCTCGGCAGGAGGAGATACGCAGTATTTT. It specifies CASISAGGDTQYF.

Only one count was recorded for this clone. The chain links TRBV7-9 to TRBJ2-5; 8 bases agree with TRBD2. This CDR3 region has 15 residues. V was pared by 5 bases and J by 5 bases, with 10 bases of the junction left unmatched. Germline V gene data show CDR1 as SEHNR and CDR2 as FQNEAQ (reference sequence). The CDR3 here is CASSPRTSLGETQYF. In nucleotides, the CDR3 is TGTGCCAGCAGCCCGAGGACTAGCCTGGGGGAGACCCAGTACTTC. The full variable domain, rest sourced from reference TRBV7-9 and TRBJ2-5, is DTGVSQNPRHKITKRGQNVTFRCDPISEHNRLYWYRQTLGQGPEFLTYFQNEAQLEKSRLLSDRFSAERPKGSFSTLEIQRTEQGDSAMYLCASSPRTSLGETQYFGPGTRLLVL.

The V and J genes are TRBV5-1 and TRBJ2-1, with D maybe TRBD2 (5 bases). The CDR3 contains 14 residues. Germline CDR1 and CDR2: SGHRS and YFSETQ. V lost 6 bases, J lost 6 bases, and 16 bases lay in between. The CDR3 is CASTSTGNFNEQFF. In nucleotides, the CDR3 is TGCGCCAGCACCTCTACCGGGAATTTCAATGAGCAGTTCTTC.

This chain connects TRBV11-2 to TRBJ2-7; 9 bases agree with TRBD2. With 6 bases clipped from V and 2 bases from J, the junction kept 8 bases outside the gene matches. Germline V gene lookup returns CDR1 SGHAT and CDR2 FQNNGV. This CDR3 comprises 15 residues. This CDR3 reads CASRPLAGRPYEQYF. The CDR3 DNA follows: TGTGCCAGCAGGCCCCTAGCGGGACGGCCCTACGAGCAGTACTTC.